This T cell receptor (beta chain) comes out of a study of blood T cell repertoires in COVID-19 (dated by TCRdb to the early 2020s). Study-level background: Collaborator samples came from the United States, Italy and Spain and covered acute and convalescent phases of COVID-19. The material from the prospective study consisted of cDNA or gDNA derived from T cells, B-cell-depleted T cells, or PBMCs. Deeply sampled blood TCRbeta repertoires from subjects exposed to, actively infected with, or recovered from COVID-19 were included in the dataset. The repertoires were made available in a free public database intended to serve as a resource for research on the immune response to SARS-CoV-2. Samples were obtained from the ongoing ImmuneRACE study (first 160 participants) and from 1,254 subjects provided by 6 global collaborators. Sample metadata almost always included a de-identified subject ID, COVID-19 status, age in years and sex. Where HLA class I and class II types were available, the types were taken from metadata supplied by the sample provider, not from assay-based typing.

A note on this clone: Its antigen specificity is not known. Within one base of it there is no much larger clone, and no base qualities were kept.

Broader findings and caveats from the paper: The amount of clinical and demographic metadata varied by source and participant and was provided uncurated.

From the germline V gene, CDR1 is KGHSH and CDR2 is LQKENI. Ends trimmed: V by 3 bases, J by 0 bases; bases unmatched to a gene: 7. The CDR3 covers 17 residues, taking in both the cysteine and the phenylalanine. Only the CDR3 part of the read is kept: 51 bases, read in frame from the first base. In the prospective study, participants were about 18 to 100 years old, resided in about two dozen geographic areas of the United States, and were enrolled through a virtual design. To assign participants to cohorts, the prospective study relied on clinical history that participants themselves reported in a screening survey and a study questionnaire. Mobile phlebotomists in the prospective study collected whole blood, serum and a nasopharyngeal or oropharyngeal swab from every participant. Participants in the prospective study had the option to provide additional blood draws and questionnaires over an approximately two-month period. Prospective study blood samples were shipped either frozen or at room temperature before DNA extraction.

TCRbeta CDR3 regions were amplified from genomic DNA by means of the immunoSEQ Assay, a bias-controlled multiplex PCR. In the original analysis: The number of nucleated cells in each sample was estimated from the amplification of reference gene primers within the assay. To quantify the absolute abundance of each unique TCRbeta CDR3 rearrangement, sequence reads were collapsed and filtered. For each sample, productive Simpson clonality was calculated as the square root of Simpson's diversity index over productive rearrangements. TCRdb mirrors the immuneACCESS table, restricted to in-frame sequences. Some clones are absent from its copies; in checked studies, under half trace to an unresolved V gene, and the reason for the others is unknown. From that table come the V and J calls and clone size; the DNA was used to work out D and trimming. Recorded for this sample are 200,000 to 250,000 clones; 86% of them occurred a single time. The top ten clones comprise 3.5% to 4% of the sample.

The sample consisted of PBMCs or T cells enriched from blood (not recorded which). The TCR originated in a middle-aged woman with acute COVID-19. This chain joins TRBV18 to TRBJ1-3; 8 nucleotides in the junction match TRBD1. The CDR3 amino acid sequence is: CASSPSQGAISGNTIYF. The DNA sequence is TGTGCCAGCTCACCGAGCCAGGGGGCTATCTCTGGAAACACCATATATTTT.